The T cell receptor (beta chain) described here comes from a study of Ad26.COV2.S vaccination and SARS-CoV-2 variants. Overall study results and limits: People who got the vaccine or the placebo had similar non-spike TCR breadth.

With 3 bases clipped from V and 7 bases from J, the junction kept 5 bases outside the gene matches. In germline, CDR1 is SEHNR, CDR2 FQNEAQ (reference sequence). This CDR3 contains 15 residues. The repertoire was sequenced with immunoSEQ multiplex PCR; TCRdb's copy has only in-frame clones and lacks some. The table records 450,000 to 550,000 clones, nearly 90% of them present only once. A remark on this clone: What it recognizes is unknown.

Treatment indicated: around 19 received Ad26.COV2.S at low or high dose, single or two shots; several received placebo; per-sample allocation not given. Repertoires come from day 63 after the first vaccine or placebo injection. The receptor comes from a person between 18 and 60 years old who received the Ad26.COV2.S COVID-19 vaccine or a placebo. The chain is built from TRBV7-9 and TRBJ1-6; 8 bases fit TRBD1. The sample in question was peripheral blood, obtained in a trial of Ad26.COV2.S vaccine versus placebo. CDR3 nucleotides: TGTGCCAGCAGCTTTACCGGACAGGGCAATTCACCCCTCCACTTT. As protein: CASSFTGQGNSPLHF. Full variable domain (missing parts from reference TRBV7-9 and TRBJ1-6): DTGVSQNPRHKITKRGQNVTFRCDPISEHNRLYWYRQTLGQGPEFLTYFQNEAQLEKSRLLSDRFSAERPKGSFSTLEIQRTEQGDSAMYLCASSFTGQGNSPLHFGNGTRLTVT.